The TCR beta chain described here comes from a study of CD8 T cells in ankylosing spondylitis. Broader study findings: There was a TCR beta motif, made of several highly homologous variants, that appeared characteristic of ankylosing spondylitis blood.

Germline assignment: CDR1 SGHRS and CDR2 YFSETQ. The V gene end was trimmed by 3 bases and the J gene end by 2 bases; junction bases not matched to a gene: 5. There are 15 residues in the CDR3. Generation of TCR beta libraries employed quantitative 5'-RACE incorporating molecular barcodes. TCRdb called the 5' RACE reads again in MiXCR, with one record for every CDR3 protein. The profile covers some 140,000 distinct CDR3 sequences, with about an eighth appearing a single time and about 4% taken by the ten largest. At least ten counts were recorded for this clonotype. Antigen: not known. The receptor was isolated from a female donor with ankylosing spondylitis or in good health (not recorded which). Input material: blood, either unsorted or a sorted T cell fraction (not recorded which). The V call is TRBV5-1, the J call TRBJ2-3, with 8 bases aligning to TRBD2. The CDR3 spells CASSSSLAATDTQYF. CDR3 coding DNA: TGCGCCAGCAGCTCCTCACTAGCGGCCACAGATACGCAGTATTTT. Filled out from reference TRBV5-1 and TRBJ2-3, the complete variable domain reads KAGVTQTPRYLIKTRGQQVTLSCSPISGHRSVSWYQQTPGQGLQFLFEYFSETQRNKGNFPGRFSGRQFSNSRSEMNVSTLELGDSALYLCASSSSLAATDTQYFGPGTRLTVL.